What follows describes a single T cell receptor (beta chain). Its antigen is unidentified. Both 60 Vbeta primers and 13 Jbeta primers went into the PCR. Some clones are missing from TCRdb's copy, which holds only in-frame ones; the method was immunoSEQ multiplex PCR. The data hold under 130,000 clones, with 15% observed a single time. This sample was taken from a study of cytomegalovirus exposure and HLA in healthy donors. The study's findings and limits: Later analysis demonstrated an association between a missense DCLRE1C variant and TCR beta V- and J-gene trimming. Earlier analysis looked at TCR beta V segments, and most were productive about 87% or about 30% of the time. The authors enumerated 164 TCR beta chains as linked to cytomegalovirus.

Sequenced material: PBMCs. The receptor comes from a female donor in good health and CMV-seronegative.

The CDR3 is CASSSTSGGSRGTDTQYF. CDR3 DNA sequence: TGTGCCAGCAGCTCCACTAGCGGGGGGAGCAGAGGCACAGATACGCAGTATTTT. The chain recombines TRBV7-2 with TRBJ2-3; 12 bases fit TRBD2. The V segment lost 4 bases and the J segment 1 base; nucleotides outside the gene matches: 9. Germline CDR1 SGHTA, CDR2 FQGNSA. CDR3 size: 18 residues.